This T cell receptor beta chain was identified in a study of T cell changes during pregnancy in multiple sclerosis. This clone was observed a few times. Produced via immunoSEQ multiplex PCR; TCRdb's table is partial and in-frame only. The sample includes 60,000 to 85,000 clones, over 85% seen only once; the top ten take 3% to 4%. Germline loops: CDR1 SQVTM, CDR2 ANQGSEA. The V end lost 2 bases, the J end lost 0 bases, and 19 bases lay between the germline ends. The CDR3 is 17 amino acids. The V gene is TRBV29-1, the J gene TRBJ1-1, with D possibly matching TRBD1 (6 bases). This specimen consisted of peripheral blood, obtained after pregnancy. The TCR comes from a female donor in good health, enrolled as a control in a pregnancy study. CDR3 in DNA: TGCAGCGTTGAACCGGGACATACAAGGAAGATGAACACTGAAGCTTTCTTT. Its protein product is CSVEPGHTRKMNTEAFF.